This TCR beta chain came from a study of blood T cell repertoires in COVID-19. The assay was immunoSEQ multiplex PCR, and TCRdb's table has in-frame clones only and misses some. This table holds more than 300,000 clones, 90% to 95% found once. CDR1 and CDR2 (germline): MNHNY, SVGAGI (reference sequence). V was trimmed by 2 bases and J by 1 base, leaving 11 bases between them. CDR3 length: 16 residues. The receptor was derived from a young woman who had recovered from COVID-19. The chain links TRBV6-6 to TRBJ2-2; perhaps TRBD2 as D (6 bases). The sequenced material came from peripheral blood. The chain's CDR3 is CASSYGRGRNTGELFF. In DNA, the CDR3 is TGTGCCAGCAGTTACGGGCGGGGACGGAACACCGGGGAGCTGTTTTTT.